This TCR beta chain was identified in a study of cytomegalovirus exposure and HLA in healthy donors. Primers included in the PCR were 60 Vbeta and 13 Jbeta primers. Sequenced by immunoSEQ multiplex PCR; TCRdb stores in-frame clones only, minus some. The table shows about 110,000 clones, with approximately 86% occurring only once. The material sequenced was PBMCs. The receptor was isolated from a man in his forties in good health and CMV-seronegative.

This CDR3 is CASSLTGDRDHQPQHF. CDR3 DNA: TGTGCCAGCAGTTTAACAGGGGACAGGGATCATCAGCCCCAGCATTTT. V gene TRBV28 combines with J gene TRBJ1-5; 9 bases are shared with TRBD1. The CDR3 covers 16 residues. Germline values: CDR1 MDHEN, CDR2 SYDVKM. The junction had 7 bases not matched to a gene; V was cut back by 2 bases and J by 5 bases.